A single sample gave rise to the 8 T cell receptor beta chains below, sequenced in a study of T cells in women clearing cervical HPV infection. Assay used: immunoSEQ multiplex PCR; TCRdb lists only in-frame clones, some missing. The sample shows fewer than 40,000 clones, and about 4.3% sits with its ten largest clones. Specimen: blood buffy coat. Receptors were obtained from a woman aged 18 to 75 with a cervical HPV16 infection that either progressed to CIN3+ or cleared (not recorded which).

Remarks on this clone: The read gets to within 3 residues of the CDR3 end, and the germline J gene fills in the rest. The chain combines TRBV7-9 with TRBJ2-7; D might be TRBD2 (6 bases). V was trimmed by 8 bases and J by 6 bases, leaving 17 bases between them. CDR3 size: 13 residues. Germline V gene data show CDR1 as SEHNR and CDR2 as FQNEAQ (reference sequence). Partial CDR3 DNA: TGTGCCAGCTTAATTGCGGGGAAAGGCGAG. Its translation: CASLIAGKGE. The CDR3 reads in full as CASLIAGKGEQYF.

A note on this clone: The missing CDR3 end, 3 residues past where the read stops, is filled in from the germline J gene. V and J are TRBV12-3 or TRBV12-4 and TRBJ2-1; TRBD2 might be the D (6 bases). The germline V and J ends were trimmed by 7 bases and 4 bases, with 17 bases remaining between them. The CDR3 is 15 amino acids. The CDR3 protein is CASIGLANFYNEQFF. The sequenced CDR3 bases are TGTGCCAGCATAGGGCTAGCGAATTTTTACAATGAG.

Notes on this clone: The missing CDR3 end, 3 residues past where the read stops, is filled in from the germline J gene. The chain is built from TRBV12-3 or TRBV12-4 and TRBJ1-3; no clear D gene. This CDR3 has 15 residues. The V end was cut by 5 bases, the J end by 0 bases, with 11 bases between. Incomplete CDR3 DNA: TGTGCCAGCAGTCCGAGGCAGAGCTCTGGAAACACC. Protein product: CASSPRQSSGNT. The CDR3 reads in full as CASSPRQSSGNTIYF.

As to this clone: The read terminates 3 residues before the CDR3 end, so the remaining end is supplied by the germline J gene. The V call is TRBV19, the J call TRBJ2-1; 8 bases map to TRBD1. Trimming took 0 bases from V and 4 from J; bases not matched to a gene: 5. CDR1 and CDR2 from the germline V gene are LNHDA and SQIVND (reference sequence). The CDR3 contains 16 residues. Incomplete CDR3 DNA: TGTGCCAGTAGTATAGACCAGGGGGCCCGATACAATGAG. This codes for CASSIDQGARYNE. The complete CDR3 reads CASSIDQGARYNEQFF.

Comment on this clone: The read ends 3 residues shy of where the CDR3 ends; the end is completed using the germline J gene. The chain links TRBV5-1 to TRBJ1-1, with TRBD1 matching over 12 bases. In germline, CDR1 is SGHRS, CDR2 YFSETQ. Trimming removed 5 bases from V and 4 bases from J; junction bases left unmatched: 9. The CDR3 totals 16 residues. The CDR3 region is CASRSGTGGEGTEAFF. CDR3 DNA (partial): TGCGCCAGCAGATCCGGGACAGGGGGCGAGGGCACTGAA.

Of note for this clone: The read finishes 3 residues shy of the CDR3 end, and the germline J gene is used to complete it. V is TRBV6-1 and J is TRBJ2-7; possibly TRBD1 or TRBD2 for D (5 bases each). Looked up from germline, CDR1 is MNHNS and CDR2 is SASEGT. This CDR3 has 15 amino acids. The V gene lost 4 bases and the J gene lost 2 bases, with 15 bases spanning the gap. The chain's CDR3 is CASSVTAGGAYEQYF. CDR3 DNA, as far as it was read: TGTGCCAGCAGTGTGACAGCCGGAGGAGCCTACGAG.

With respect to this clone: The read stops 3 residues short of the end of the CDR3; the missing end is completed from the germline J gene. The chain joins TRBV13 to TRBJ2-7; 7 bases line up with TRBD2. V lost 0 bases, J lost 0 bases, and 5 bases stayed unmatched. The CDR3 is 16 residues long. Per the germline V gene, CDR1 is PRHDT and CDR2 is FYEKMQ (reference sequence). Partial CDR3 DNA: TGTGCCAGCAGCTTAGGTCTAGCGGAAATCTCCTACGAG. Translated, it gives CASSLGLAEISYE. The entire CDR3 is CASSLGLAEISYEQYF. Full variable domain (missing parts from reference TRBV13 and TRBJ2-7): AAGVIQSPRHLIKEKRETATLKCYPIPRHDTVYWYQQGPGQDPQFLISFYEKMQSDKGSIPDRFSAQQFSDYHSELNMSSLELGDSALYFCASSLGLAEISYEQYFGPGTRLTVT.

As to this clone: The read halts 3 residues ahead of the CDR3 end, with the missing end drawn from the germline J gene. This chain connects TRBV28 to TRBJ2-4; TRBD1 might be the D (6 bases). Germline CDR1 reads MDHEN; CDR2 reads SYDVKM. V shed 6 bases and J shed 6 bases, with 15 bases lying between them. CDR3 length: 14 amino acids. CDR3 DNA (partial): TGTGCCAGCAGCTCCGGGACACCACGAAACATT. Encoded protein: CASSSGTPRNI. The CDR3 in its entirety is CASSSGTPRNIQYF.